This T cell receptor beta chain was profiled in a study of OX40 agonist ivuxolimab in advanced cancers. Background on the study: Ivuxolimab, an agonistic anti-OX40 (CD134) antibody, was given to patients. Prior anti-PD-1, anti-PD-L1 or anti-CTLA-4 therapy was allowed; about 39% had some.

V was pared by 1 base and J by 2 bases, with 6 bases between. The CDR3 is 14 amino acids. CDR1 is SGHVS, CDR2 FNYEAQ, per germline. Method: immunoSEQ multiplex PCR; TCRdb's copy keeps in-frame clones and lacks some. The sample holds about 45,000 clones; just under 95% are singletons and the top ten take approximately 10%. V and J are TRBV7-6 and TRBJ1-5, with a possible D match to TRBD1 (6 bases). The starting material was CD4+ or CD8+ T cells sorted from blood, obtained in a trial of the OX40 agonist ivuxolimab. The source is an adult with an advanced solid tumor such as melanoma, head and neck, liver or kidney cancer. CDR3 nucleotides: TGTGCCAGCAGCTTAGGGACAGGCAATCAGCCCCAGCATTTT. Protein: CASSLGTGNQPQHF.